This T cell receptor beta chain was identified in a study of CD8 T cells in ankylosing spondylitis. TCRdb reanalysed the 5' RACE reads using MiXCR and keeps one entry per CDR3 protein. This sample has about 260,000 distinct CDR3 sequences, with more than 20% found just once. General study points: Blood of patients with ankylosing spondylitis appeared to be characterized by a TCR beta motif of several highly homologous variants. Existing reports had already noted some motif variants in reactive arthritis synovial fluid and blood.

This clonotype was recorded at least ten times. Its antigen is not known. V lost 5 bases, J lost 2 bases, and 4 bases stayed unmatched. The CDR3 is made up of 16 amino acids. Sample: blood, either unsorted or a sorted T cell fraction (not recorded which). The J gene is TRBJ2-6, the V gene TRBV12-3 or TRBV12-4; 9 bases match TRBD1. The TCR comes from a male donor with ankylosing spondylitis or in good health (not recorded which). The CDR3 spells CASSLDRGTGANVLTF. DNA for the CDR3: TGTGCCAGCAGTCTGGACAGGGGAACTGGGGCCAACGTCCTGACTTTC.